The entry below gives a single TCR beta chain sequence along with its context. This specimen comes from a study of spatial heterogeneity in lung cancer. On the study more broadly: PBMC collected at follow-up were sequenced when available, a median of roughly two years after resection. There were, on average, more than nine raw-read appearances for each unique TCR and UMI combination.

V lost 5 bases to trimming and J lost 4 bases, with 9 bases between them. The CDR3 totals 12 residues. Germline lookup yields CDR1 LGHDT and CDR2 YNNKEL (reference sequence). Time point of the sample: blood at routine non-recurrence follow-up after resection. Without sorting, whole RNA was sequenced from tumor, nontumor lung or frozen PBMC. A single record per CDR3 protein comes from TCRdb applying MiXCR to the 5' RACE reads. The table records more than 75,000 distinct CDR3 sequences, less than 20% of them present only once. Sequencing was performed on PBMCs, taken at follow-up. The sequence was obtained from a male donor with early-stage non-small cell lung cancer. The V and J genes are TRBV3-1 and TRBJ2-7; no clear D. Here the CDR3 reads CASSYTVYEQYF. CDR3 DNA: TGTGCCAGCAGCTACACAGTTTACGAGCAGTACTTC.